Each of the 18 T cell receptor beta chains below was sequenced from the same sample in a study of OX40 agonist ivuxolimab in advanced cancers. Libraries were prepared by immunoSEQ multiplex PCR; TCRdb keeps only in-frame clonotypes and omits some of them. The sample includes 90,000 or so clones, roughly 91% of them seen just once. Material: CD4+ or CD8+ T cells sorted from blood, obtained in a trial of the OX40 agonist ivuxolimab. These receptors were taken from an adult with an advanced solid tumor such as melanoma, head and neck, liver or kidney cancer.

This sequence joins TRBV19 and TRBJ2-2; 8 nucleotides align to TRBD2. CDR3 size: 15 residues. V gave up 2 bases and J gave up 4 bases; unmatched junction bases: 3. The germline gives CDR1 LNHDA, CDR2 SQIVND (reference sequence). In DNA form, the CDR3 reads TGTGCCAGTAGTATAATTGCGGGAGGCACCGGGGAGCTGTTTTTT. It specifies CASSIIAGGTGELFF. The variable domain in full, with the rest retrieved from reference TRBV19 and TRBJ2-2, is DGGITQSPKYLFRKEGQNVTLSCEQNLNHDAMYWYRQDPGQGLRLIYYSQIVNDFQKGDIAEGYSVSREKKESFPLTVTSAQKNPTAFYLCASSIIAGGTGELFFGEGSRLTVL.

CDR3 nucleotides: TGCGCCAGCAGCCAAGATAGGACTGTCACAGATACGCAGTATTTT. This gives the protein CASSQDRTVTDTQYF. This rearrangement joins TRBV4-3 to TRBJ2-3; D possibly corresponds to TRBD2 (5 bases). Between the trimmed V and J ends, which lost 0 bases and 2 bases, there was a span of 9 bases. This CDR3 is built from 15 residues. Per germline, CDR1 LGHNA and CDR2 YSLEER.

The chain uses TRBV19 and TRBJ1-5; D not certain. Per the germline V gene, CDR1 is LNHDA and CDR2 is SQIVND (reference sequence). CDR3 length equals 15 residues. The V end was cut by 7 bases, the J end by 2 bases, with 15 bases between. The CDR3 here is CASKLGTGGNQPQHF. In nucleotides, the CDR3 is TGTGCCAGTAAGCTTGGTACCGGGGGCAATCAGCCCCAGCATTTT.

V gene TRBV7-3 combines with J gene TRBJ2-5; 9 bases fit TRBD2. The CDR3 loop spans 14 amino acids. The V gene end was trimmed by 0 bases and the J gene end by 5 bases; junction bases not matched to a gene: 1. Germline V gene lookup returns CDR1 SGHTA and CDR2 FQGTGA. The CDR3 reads CASSLTSGSETQYF. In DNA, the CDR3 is TGTGCCAGCAGCTTAACTAGCGGGAGTGAGACCCAGTACTTC.

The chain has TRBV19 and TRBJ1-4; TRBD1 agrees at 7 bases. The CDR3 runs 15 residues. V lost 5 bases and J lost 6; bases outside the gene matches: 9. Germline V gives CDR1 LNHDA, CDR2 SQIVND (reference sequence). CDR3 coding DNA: TGTGCCAGTAGTCGCCAGACAGGGCCTGATGAAAAACTGTTTTTT. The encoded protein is CASSRQTGPDEKLFF.

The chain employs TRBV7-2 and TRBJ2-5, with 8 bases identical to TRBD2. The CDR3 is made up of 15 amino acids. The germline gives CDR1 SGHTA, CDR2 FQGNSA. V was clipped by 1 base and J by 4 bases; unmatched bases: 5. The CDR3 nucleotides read TGTGCCAGCAGCTTAGTGGCGGGAGGAGGAGAGACCCAGTACTTC. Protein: CASSLVAGGGETQYF.

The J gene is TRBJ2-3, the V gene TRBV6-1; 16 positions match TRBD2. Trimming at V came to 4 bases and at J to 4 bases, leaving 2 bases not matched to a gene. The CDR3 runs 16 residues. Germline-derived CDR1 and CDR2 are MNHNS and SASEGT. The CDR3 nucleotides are TGTGCCAGCAGTGTGGGACTAGCGGGAGGGCCAGATACGCAGTATTTT. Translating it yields CASSVGLAGGPDTQYF.

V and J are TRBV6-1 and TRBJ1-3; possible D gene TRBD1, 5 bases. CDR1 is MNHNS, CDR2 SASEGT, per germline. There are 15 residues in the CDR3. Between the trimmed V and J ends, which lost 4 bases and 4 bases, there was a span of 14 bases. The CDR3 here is CASSVNRGAGNTIYF. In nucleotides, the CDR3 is TGTGCCAGCAGTGTCAATCGAGGGGCGGGAAACACCATATATTTT.

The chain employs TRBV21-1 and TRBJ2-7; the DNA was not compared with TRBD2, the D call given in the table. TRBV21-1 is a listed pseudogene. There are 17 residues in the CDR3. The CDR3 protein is CASSTKAGGDPLYEQYF. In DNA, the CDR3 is TGTGCCAGCAGCACCAAAGCGGGGGGCGATCCTTTGTACGAGCAGTACTTC.

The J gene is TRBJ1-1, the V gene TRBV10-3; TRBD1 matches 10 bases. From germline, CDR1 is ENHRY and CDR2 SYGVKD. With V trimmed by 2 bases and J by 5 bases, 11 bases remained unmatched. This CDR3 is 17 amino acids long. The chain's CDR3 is CAISETWTGGRGTEAFF. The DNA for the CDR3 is TGTGCCATCAGTGAGACGTGGACAGGGGGAAGGGGAACTGAAGCTTTCTTT.

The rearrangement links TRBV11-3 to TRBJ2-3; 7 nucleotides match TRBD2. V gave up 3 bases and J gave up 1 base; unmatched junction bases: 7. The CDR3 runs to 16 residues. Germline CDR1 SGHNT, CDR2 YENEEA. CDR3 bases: TGTGCCAGCAGCTTCCCGGAGCGGGACGGCACAGATACGCAGTATTTT. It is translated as CASSFPERDGTDTQYF. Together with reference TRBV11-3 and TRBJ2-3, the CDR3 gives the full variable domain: EAGVVQSPRYKIIEKKQPVAFWCNPISGHNTLYWYLQNLGQGPELLIRYENEEAVDDSQLPKDRFSAERLKGVDSTLKIQPAELGDSAVYLCASSFPERDGTDTQYFGPGTRLTVL.

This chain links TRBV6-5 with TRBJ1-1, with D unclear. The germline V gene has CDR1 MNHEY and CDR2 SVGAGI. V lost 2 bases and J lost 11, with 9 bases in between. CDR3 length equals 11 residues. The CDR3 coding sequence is TGTGCCAGCAGTTACGGTAGGGCTGCTTTCTTT. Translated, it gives CASSYGRAAFF.

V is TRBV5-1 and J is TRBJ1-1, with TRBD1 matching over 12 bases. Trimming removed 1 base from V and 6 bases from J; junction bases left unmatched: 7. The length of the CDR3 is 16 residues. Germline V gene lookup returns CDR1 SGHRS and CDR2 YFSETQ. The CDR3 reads CASSLLGQGAGAEAFF. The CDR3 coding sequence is TGCGCCAGCAGCTTGTTGGGACAGGGGGCCGGGGCTGAAGCTTTCTTT.

CDR3 sequence reads: CASSKGTGEQYF. DNA for the CDR3: TGTGCCAGCAGCAAAGGGACGGGCGAGCAGTACTTC. This chain connects TRBV5-6 to TRBJ2-7, with D perhaps TRBD1 or TRBD2 (5 bases each). The CDR3 covers 12 residues. The germline V and J ends were trimmed by 4 bases and 6 bases, with 11 bases remaining between them. Germline values: CDR1 SGHDT, CDR2 YYEEEE.

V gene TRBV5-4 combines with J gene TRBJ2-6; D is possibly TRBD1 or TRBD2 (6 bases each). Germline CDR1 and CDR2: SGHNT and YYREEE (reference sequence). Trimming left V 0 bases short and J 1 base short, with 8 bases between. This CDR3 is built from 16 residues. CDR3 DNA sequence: TGTGCCAGCAGCTTGGGGGGGGCGTCTGGGGCCAACGTCCTGACTTTC. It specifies CASSLGGASGANVLTF.

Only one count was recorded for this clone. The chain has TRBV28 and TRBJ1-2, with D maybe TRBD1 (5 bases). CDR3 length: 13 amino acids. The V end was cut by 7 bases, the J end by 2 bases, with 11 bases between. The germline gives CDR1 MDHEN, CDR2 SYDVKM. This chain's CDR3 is CASNQGANYGYTF. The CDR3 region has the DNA TGTGCCAGCAACCAAGGGGCGAACTATGGCTACACCTTC.

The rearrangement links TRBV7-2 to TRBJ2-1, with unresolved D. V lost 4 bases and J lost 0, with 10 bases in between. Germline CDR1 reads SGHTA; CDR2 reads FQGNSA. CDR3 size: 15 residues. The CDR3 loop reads CASSSPLHSYNEQFF. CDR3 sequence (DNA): TGTGCCAGCAGCTCCCCATTGCACTCCTACAATGAGCAGTTCTTC. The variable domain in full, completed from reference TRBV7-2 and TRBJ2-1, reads GAGVSQSPSNKVTEKGKDVELRCDPISGHTALYWYRQSLGQGLEFLIYFQGNSAPDKSGLPSDRFSAERTGGSVSTLTIQRTQQEDSAVYLCASSSPLHSYNEQFFGPGTRLTVL.

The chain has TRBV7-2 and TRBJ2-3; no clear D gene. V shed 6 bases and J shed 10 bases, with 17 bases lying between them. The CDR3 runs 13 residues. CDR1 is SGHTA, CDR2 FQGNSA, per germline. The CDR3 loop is CASSPSRLPAQYF. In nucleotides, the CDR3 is TGTGCCAGCAGTCCTTCAAGACTCCCCGCGCAGTATTTT.